This TCR beta chain emerged from a study of CD8 T cells in ankylosing spondylitis. Germline V lookup: CDR1 SGHAT, CDR2 FQNNGV. V dropped 4 bases and J dropped 6 bases, with 15 bases sitting between them. CDR3 size: 15 residues. With molecular barcodes, quantitative 5'-RACE was used to make the TCR beta libraries. One entry per CDR3 protein, called by TCRdb with MiXCR from the 5' RACE reads. Among about 24,000 distinct CDR3 sequences listed, 13% were seen once. Study-level results: About 8 highly homologous variants made up a TCR beta motif, and this motif appeared characteristic of ankylosing spondylitis blood. Disease-linked clones reportedly concentrated significantly in matched ankylosing spondylitis synovial fluid.

This clonotype was seen at least ten times. Its matching antigen is unknown. This sequence joins TRBV11-2 and TRBJ2-2; possibly TRBD2 for D (5 bases). The sequence was collected from a male donor with ankylosing spondylitis or in good health (not recorded which). The sample consisted of blood. The CDR3 reads CASSSLRESSGELFF. The CDR3 DNA reads as TGTGCCAGCAGCTCTTTGAGGGAGTCGTCCGGGGAGCTGTTTTTT.